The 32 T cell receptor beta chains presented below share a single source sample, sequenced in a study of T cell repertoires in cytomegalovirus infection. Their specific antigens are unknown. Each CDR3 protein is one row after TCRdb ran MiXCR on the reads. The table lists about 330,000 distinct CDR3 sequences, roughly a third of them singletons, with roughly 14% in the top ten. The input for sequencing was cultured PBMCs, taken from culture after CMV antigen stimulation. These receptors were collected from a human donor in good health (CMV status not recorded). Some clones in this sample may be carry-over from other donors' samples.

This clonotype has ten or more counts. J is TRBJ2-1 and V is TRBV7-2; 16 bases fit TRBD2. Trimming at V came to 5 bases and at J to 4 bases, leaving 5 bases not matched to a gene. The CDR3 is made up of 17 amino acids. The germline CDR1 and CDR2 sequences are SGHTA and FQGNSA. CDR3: CASSVGTSGRGYNEQFF. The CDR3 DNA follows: TGTGCCAGCAGCGTCGGGACTAGCGGGAGGGGTTACAATGAGCAGTTCTTC.

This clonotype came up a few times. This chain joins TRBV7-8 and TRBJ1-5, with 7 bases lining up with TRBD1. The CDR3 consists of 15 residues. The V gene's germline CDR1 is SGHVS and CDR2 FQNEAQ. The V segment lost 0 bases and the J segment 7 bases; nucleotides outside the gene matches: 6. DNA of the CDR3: TGTGCCAGCAGCTTAGCGCTCACAGGGGACCAGCCCCAGCATTTT. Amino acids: CASSLALTGDQPQHF.

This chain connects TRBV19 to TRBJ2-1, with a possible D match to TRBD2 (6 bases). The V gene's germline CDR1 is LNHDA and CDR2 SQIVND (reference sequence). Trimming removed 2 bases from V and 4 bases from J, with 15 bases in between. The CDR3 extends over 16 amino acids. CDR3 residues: CASSIFPRAGYNEQFF. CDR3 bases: TGTGCCAGTAGTATATTCCCCAGGGCGGGGTACAATGAGCAGTTCTTC.

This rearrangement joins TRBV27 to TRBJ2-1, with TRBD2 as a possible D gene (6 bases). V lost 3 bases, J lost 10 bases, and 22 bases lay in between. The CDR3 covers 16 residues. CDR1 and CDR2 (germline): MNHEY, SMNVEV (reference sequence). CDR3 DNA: TGTGCCAGCAGTTTCCGCTCCCGGGTAGCGGCCGGAGAGCAGTTCTTC. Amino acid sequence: CASSFRSRVAAGEQFF.

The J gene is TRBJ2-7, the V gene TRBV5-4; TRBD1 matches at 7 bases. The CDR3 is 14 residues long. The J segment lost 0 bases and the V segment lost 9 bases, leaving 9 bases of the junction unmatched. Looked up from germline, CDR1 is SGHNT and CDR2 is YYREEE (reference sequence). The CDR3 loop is CANRRDSDSYEQYV. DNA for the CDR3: TGTGCCAACAGAAGGGACAGCGACTCCTACGAGCAGTACGTC.

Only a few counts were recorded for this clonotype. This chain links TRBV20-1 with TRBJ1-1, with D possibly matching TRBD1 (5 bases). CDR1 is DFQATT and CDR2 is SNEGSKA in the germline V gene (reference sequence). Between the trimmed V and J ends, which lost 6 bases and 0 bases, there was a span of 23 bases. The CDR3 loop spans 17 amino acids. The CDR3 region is CSAQTGGVGIMNTEAFF. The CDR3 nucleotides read TGCAGTGCCCAAACTGGGGGGGTCGGGATAATGAACACTGAAGCTTTCTTT.

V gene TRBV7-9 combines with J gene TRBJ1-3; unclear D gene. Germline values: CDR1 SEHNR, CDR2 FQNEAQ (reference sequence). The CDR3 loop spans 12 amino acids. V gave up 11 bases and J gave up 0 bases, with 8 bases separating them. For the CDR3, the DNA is TGTGCCTCCGCCGACTCTGGAAACACCATATATTTT. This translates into CASADSGNTIYF. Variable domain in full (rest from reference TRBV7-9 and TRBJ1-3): DTGVSQNPRHKITKRGQNVTFRCDPISEHNRLYWYRQTLGQGPEFLTYFQNEAQLEKSRLLSDRFSAERPKGSFSTLEIQRTEQGDSAMYLCASADSGNTIYFGEGSWLTVV.

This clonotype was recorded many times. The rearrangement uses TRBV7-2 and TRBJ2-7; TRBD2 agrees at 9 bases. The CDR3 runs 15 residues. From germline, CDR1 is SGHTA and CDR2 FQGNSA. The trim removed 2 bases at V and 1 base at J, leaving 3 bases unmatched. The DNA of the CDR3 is TGTGCCAGCAGCTTACTAGCGGGAATTTCCTACGAGCAGTACTTC. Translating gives CASSLLAGISYEQYF.

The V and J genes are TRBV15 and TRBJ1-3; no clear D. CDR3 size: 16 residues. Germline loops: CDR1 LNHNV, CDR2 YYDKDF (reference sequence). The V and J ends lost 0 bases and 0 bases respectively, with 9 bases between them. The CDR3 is CATSRDKAISGNTIYF. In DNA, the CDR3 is TGTGCCACCAGCAGAGATAAGGCGATCTCTGGAAACACCATATATTTT.

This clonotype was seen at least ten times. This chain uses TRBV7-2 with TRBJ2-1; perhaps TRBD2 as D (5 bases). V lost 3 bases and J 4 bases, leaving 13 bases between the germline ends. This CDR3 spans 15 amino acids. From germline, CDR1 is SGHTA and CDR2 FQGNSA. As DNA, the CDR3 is TGTGCCAGCAGCTTGGGTGGACTTGAGTACAATGAGCAGTTCTTC. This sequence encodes CASSLGGLEYNEQFF.

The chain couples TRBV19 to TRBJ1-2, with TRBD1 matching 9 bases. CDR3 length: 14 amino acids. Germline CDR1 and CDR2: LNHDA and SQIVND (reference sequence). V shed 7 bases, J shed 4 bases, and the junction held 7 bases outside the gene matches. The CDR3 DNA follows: TGTGCCAGTACCCCGGGACAGGGTGGCTATGGCTACACCTTC. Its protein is CASTPGQGGYGYTF.

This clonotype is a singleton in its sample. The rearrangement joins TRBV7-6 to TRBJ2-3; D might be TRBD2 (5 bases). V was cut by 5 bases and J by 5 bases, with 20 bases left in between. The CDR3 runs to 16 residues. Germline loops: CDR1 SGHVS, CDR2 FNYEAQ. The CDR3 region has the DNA TGTGCCAGCAGCCCACCCTCCTGGCTAGCTAAAGATACGCAGTATTTT. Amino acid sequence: CASSPPSWLAKDTQYF.

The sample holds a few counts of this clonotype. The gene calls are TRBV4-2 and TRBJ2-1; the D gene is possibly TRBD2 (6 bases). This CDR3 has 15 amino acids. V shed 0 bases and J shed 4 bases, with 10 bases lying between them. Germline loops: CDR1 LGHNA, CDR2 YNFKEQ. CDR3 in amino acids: CASSQDGTSYNEQFF. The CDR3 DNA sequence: TGTGCCAGCAGCCAAGATGGGACTTCTTACAATGAGCAGTTCTTC.

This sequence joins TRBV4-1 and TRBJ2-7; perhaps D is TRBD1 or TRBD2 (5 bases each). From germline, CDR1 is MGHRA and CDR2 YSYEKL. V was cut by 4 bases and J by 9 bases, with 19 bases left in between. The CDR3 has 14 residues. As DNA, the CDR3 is TGCGCCAGCAGCCCAACGGGGACGAGCCAAGCGCAGTACTTC. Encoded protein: CASSPTGTSQAQYF.

CDR3 sequence: CASSQARTGEQFF. For the CDR3, the DNA is TGCGCCAGCAGCCAAGCGAGGACTGGTGAGCAGTTCTTC. The gene calls are TRBV4-1 and TRBJ2-1, with D possibly being TRBD2 (5 bases). Trimming shortened V by 1 base and J by 9 bases, and 10 bases separated the two germline ends. CDR3 size: 13 residues. CDR1 and CDR2 from the germline V gene are MGHRA and YSYEKL.

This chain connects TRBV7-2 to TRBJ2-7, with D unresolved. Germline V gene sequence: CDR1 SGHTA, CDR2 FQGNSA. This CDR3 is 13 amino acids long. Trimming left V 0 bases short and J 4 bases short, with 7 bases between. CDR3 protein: CASSLAQSYEQYV. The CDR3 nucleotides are TGTGCCAGCAGCTTAGCGCAGTCGTACGAGCAGTACGTC.

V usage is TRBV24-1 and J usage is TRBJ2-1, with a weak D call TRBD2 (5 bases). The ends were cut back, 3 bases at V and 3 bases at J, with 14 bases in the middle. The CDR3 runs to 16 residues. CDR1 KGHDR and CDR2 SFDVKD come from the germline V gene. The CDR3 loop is CATSDGGGPGYNEQFF. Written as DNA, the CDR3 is TGTGCCACCAGTGATGGAGGCGGGCCAGGCTACAATGAGCAGTTCTTC.

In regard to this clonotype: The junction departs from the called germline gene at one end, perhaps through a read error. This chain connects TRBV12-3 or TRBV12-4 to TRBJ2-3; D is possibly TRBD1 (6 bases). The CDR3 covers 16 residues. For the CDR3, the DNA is TGTGCCAGCAGTCTCGGACAGCTCGCAGTCACAGAGACGCAGTATTTT. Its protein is CASSLGQLAVTETQYF.

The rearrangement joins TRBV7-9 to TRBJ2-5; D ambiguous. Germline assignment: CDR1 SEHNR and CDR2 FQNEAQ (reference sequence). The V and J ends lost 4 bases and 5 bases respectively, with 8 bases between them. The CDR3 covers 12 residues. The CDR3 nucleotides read TGTGCCAGCAGCTACCTCATGGAGACCCAGTACTTC. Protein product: CASSYLMETQYF.

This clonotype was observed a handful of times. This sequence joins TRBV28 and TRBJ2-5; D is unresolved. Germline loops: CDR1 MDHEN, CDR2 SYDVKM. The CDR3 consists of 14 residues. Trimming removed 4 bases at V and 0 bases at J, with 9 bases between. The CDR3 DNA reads TGTGCCAGCAGTTCCCAGACTTACCAAGAGACCCAGTACTTC. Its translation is CASSSQTYQETQYF.

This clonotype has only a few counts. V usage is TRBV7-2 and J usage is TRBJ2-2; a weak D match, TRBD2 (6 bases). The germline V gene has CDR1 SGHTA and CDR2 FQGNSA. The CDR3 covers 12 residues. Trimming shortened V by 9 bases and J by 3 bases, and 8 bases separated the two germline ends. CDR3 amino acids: CARGGDTGELFF. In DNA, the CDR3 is TGTGCCAGGGGGGGAGACACCGGGGAGCTGTTTTTT.

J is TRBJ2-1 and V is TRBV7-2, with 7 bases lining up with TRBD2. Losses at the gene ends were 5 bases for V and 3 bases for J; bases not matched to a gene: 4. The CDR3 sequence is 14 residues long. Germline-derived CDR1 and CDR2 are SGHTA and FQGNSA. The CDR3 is CASSPRGDYNEQFF. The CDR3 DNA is TGTGCCAGCAGCCCCCGGGGGGACTACAATGAGCAGTTCTTC.

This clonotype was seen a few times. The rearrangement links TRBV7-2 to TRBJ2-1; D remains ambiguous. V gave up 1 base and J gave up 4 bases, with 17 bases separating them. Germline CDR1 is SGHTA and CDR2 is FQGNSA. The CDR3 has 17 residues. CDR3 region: CASSLGQSHPWYNEQFF. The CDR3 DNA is TGTGCCAGCAGCTTAGGCCAATCACACCCCTGGTACAATGAGCAGTTCTTC.

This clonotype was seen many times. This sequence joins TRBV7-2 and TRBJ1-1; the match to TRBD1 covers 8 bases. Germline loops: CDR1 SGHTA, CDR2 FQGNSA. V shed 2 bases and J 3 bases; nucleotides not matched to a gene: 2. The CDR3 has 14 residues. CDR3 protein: CASSLNRGDTEAFF. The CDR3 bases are TGTGCCAGCAGCTTAAACAGGGGGGACACTGAAGCTTTCTTT.

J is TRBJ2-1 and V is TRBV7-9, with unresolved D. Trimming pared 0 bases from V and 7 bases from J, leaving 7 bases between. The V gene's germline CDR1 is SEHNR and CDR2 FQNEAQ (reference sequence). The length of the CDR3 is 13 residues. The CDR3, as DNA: TGTGCCAGCAGCTTAGCGGCGGAAAATGAGCAGTTCTTC. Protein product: CASSLAAENEQFF. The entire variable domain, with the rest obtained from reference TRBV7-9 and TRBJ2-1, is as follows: DTGVSQNPRHKITKRGQNVTFRCDPISEHNRLYWYRQTLGQGPEFLTYFQNEAQLEKSRLLSDRFSAERPKGSFSTLEIQRTEQGDSAMYLCASSLAAENEQFFGPGTRLTVL.

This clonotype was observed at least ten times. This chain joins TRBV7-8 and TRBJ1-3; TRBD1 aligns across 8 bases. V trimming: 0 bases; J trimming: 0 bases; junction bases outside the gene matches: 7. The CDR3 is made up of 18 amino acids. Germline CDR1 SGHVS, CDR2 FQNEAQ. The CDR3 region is CASSLALGTGSSGNTIYF. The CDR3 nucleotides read TGTGCCAGCAGCTTAGCGTTAGGGACAGGCAGCTCTGGAAACACCATATATTTT.

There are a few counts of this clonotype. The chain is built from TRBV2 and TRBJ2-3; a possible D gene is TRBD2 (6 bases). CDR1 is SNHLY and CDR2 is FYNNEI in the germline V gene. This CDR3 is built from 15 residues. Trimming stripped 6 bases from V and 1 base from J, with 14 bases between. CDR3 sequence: CASRINPGGTDTQYF. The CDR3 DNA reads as TGTGCCAGCAGGATTAACCCGGGGGGCACAGATACGCAGTATTTT.

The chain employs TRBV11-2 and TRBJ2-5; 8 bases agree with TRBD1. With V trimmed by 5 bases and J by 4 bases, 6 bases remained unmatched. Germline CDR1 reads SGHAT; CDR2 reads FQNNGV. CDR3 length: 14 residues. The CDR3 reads CASSPDRGAETQYF. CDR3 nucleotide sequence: TGTGCCAGCAGCCCTGACAGGGGAGCAGAGACCCAGTACTTC.

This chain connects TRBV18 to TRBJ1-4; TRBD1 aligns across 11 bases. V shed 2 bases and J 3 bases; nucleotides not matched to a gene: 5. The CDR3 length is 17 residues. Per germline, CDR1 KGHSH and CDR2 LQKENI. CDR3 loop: CASSPFGQGAPNEKLFF. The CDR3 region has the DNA TGTGCCAGCTCACCATTCGGACAGGGGGCACCTAATGAAAAACTGTTTTTT.

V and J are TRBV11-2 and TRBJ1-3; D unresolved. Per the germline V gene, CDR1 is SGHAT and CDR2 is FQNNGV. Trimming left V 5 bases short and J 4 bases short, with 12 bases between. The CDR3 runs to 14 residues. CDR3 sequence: CASSPGAVGNTIYF. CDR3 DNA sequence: TGTGCCAGCAGCCCTGGTGCAGTCGGAAACACCATATATTTT.

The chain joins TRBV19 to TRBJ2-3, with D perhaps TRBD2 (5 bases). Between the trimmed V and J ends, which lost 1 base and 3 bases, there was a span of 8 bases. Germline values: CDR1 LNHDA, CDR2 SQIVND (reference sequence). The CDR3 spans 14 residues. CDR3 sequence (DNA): TGTGCCAGTAGTATAGGAGCGGCAACAGATACGCAGTATTTT. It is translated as CASSIGAATDTQYF. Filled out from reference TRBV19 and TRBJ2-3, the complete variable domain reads DGGITQSPKYLFRKEGQNVTLSCEQNLNHDAMYWYRQDPGQGLRLIYYSQIVNDFQKGDIAEGYSVSREKKESFPLTVTSAQKNPTAFYLCASSIGAATDTQYFGPGTRLTVL.

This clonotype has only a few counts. In DNA, the CDR3 is TGTGCCAGCAGCTTAGGGCCAGAAAGTCAGCAGTTCTTC. It yields the protein CASSLGPESQQFF. The V call is TRBV7-2, the J call TRBJ2-1; D is undetermined. V was pared by 1 base and J by 11 bases, with 12 bases between. The germline CDR1 and CDR2 sequences are SGHTA and FQGNSA. The CDR3 loop spans 13 amino acids. The complete variable domain, with remaining parts taken from reference TRBV7-2 and TRBJ2-1, reads GAGVSQSPSNKVTEKGKDVELRCDPISGHTALYWYRQSLGQGLEFLIYFQGNSAPDKSGLPSDRFSAERTGGSVSTLTIQRTQQEDSAVYLCASSLGPESQQFFGPGTRLTVL.